Given below is one T cell receptor beta chain in context. No antigen is known for it. The data belong to a study of T cell responses to AZD1222 COVID-19 vaccine. Broader study findings: Clonal diversity was possibly underestimated, and white British individuals and females predominated among donors. With two AZD1222 doses given, Spike-specific TCR breadth and depth both rose. Repertoire sampling occurred only after the peak T cell response. Epitopes outside B.1.351 and B.1.1.7 mutated regions reportedly drew nearly half of spike TCRs.

CDR1 MDHEN and CDR2 SYDVKM come from the germline V gene. V lost 7 bases to trimming and J lost 5 bases; unmatched junction nucleotides: 9. The CDR3 length is 15 residues. Clones were sequenced by immunoSEQ multiplex PCR, and TCRdb holds only the in-frame ones, with some missing. The sample includes tens of thousands of clones, 75% to 90% of them seen just once. The chain recombines TRBV28 with TRBJ2-5, with 11 nucleotides matching TRBD2. This receptor was identified in an adult in good health. Sequenced material: peripheral blood, taken on day 0 of AZD1222 vaccination. In DNA form, the CDR3 reads TGTGCCAGCATTGATAGCGGGAGGGCCAAGGAGACCCAGTACTTC. Translated, it gives CASIDSGRAKETQYF.